The TCR beta chain under discussion was sequenced for a study of T cell changes during pregnancy in multiple sclerosis. Sequencing used immunoSEQ multiplex PCR; TCRdb keeps in-frame clones, though not all of them. The table shows some 16,000 clones, with 70% to 90% occurring only once. There are a few counts of this clone. This CDR3 spans 13 amino acids. Germline CDR1 reads SGHRS; CDR2 reads YFSETQ. V lost 2 bases and J 5 bases, leaving 10 bases between the germline ends. This material consisted of CD8+ T cells from peripheral blood mononuclear cells, taken in the second trimester of pregnancy. The chain has TRBV5-1 and TRBJ1-1; D remains ambiguous. This receptor was taken from a female donor in good health, enrolled as a control in a pregnancy study. The CDR3 sequence: CASSLGRTTEAFF. CDR3 nucleotide sequence: TGCGCCAGCAGCTTAGGTAGGACTACTGAAGCTTTCTTT.